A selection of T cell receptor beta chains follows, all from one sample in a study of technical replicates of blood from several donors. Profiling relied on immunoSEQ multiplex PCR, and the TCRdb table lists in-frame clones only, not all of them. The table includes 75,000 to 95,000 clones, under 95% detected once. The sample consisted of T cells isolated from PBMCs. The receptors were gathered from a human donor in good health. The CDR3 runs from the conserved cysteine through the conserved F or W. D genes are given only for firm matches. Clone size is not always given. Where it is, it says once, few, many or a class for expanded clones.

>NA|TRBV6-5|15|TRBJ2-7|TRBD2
CASSSLAEITYEQYF
TGTGCCAGCAGTTCACTAGCGGAAATTACCTACGAGCAGTACTTC
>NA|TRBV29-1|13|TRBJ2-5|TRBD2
CSGWTSGGETQYF
TGCAGCGGTTGGACTAGCGGGGGGGAGACCCAGTACTTC
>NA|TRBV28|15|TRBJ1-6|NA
CASRPVAGAGSPLHF
TGTGCCAGCAGGCCAGTGGCGGGGGCAGGCTCACCCCTCCACTTT
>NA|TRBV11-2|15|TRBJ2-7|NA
CASSLDRAFSYEQYF
TGTGCCAGCAGCTTAGACCGAGCTTTTTCCTACGAGCAGTACTTC
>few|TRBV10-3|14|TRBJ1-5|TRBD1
CAISTGQGSQPQHF
TGTGCCATCAGTACGGGACAGGGGAGTCAGCCCCAGCATTTT
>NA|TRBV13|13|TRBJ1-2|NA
CASVVGGHYGYTF
TGTGCCAGCGTTGTCGGGGGTCACTATGGCTACACCTTC
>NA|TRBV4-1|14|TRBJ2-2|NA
CASSARQNPGELFF
TGCGCCAGCAGCGCACGACAAAATCCCGGGGAGCTGTTTTTT
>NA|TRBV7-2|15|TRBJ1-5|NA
CASSLAPSLNQPQHF
TGTGCCAGCAGCTTAGCACCCAGTCTCAATCAGCCCCAGCATTTT
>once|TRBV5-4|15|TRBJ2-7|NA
CASSLEQGRVFEQYF
TGTGCCAGCAGCTTGGAGCAGGGGCGAGTGTTCGAGCAGTACTTC
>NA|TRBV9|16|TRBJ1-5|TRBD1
CASSAGDRGLNQPQHF
TGTGCCAGCAGCGCCGGGGACAGGGGACTGAATCAGCCCCAGCATTTT
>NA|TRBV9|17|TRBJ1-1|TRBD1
CASSVRQGDRENTEAFF
TGTGCCAGCAGCGTTCGACAGGGGGATAGGGAGAACACTGAAGCTTTCTTT
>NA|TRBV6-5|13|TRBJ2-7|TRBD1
CASSPTGVYEQYF
TGTGCCAGCAGCCCGACAGGGGTCTACGAGCAGTACTTC
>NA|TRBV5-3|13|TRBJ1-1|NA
CARSLQGTTEAFF
TGTGCCAGAAGCTTGCAGGGAACCACTGAAGCTTTCTTT
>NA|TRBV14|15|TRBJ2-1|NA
CASSQAPRLHNEQFF
TGTGCCAGCAGCCAAGCTCCCAGGCTACACAATGAGCAGTTCTTC
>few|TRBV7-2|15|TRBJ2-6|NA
CASSLRFSGANVLTF
TGTGCCAGCAGCTTGAGGTTCTCTGGGGCCAACGTCCTGACTTTC
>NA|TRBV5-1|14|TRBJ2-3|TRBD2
CASSPLADTDTQYF
TGCGCCAGCAGTCCCCTAGCGGATACAGATACGCAGTATTTT
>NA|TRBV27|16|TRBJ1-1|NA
CASSFLQSGVNTEAFF
TGTGCCAGCAGTTTTCTCCAATCAGGGGTCAACACTGAAGCTTTCTTT
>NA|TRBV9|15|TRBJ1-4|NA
CASSVRGSGGEKLFF
TGTGCCAGCAGCGTTCGGGGGTCGGGTGGTGAAAAACTGTTTTTT
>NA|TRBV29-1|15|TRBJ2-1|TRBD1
CSVPYRDRAYNEQFF
TGCAGCGTTCCCTACCGGGACAGAGCCTACAATGAGCAGTTCTTC
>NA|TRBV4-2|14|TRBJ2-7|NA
CASSQRAPDYEQYF
TGTGCCAGCAGCCAACGAGCCCCCGACTACGAGCAGTACTTC
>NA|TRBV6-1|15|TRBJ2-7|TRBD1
CASSGRDSHSYEQYF
TGTGCCAGCAGCGGCCGGGACAGCCACTCCTACGAGCAGTACTTC
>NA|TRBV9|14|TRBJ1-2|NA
CASSVDGADYGYTF
TGTGCCAGCAGCGTAGATGGTGCGGACTATGGCTACACCTTC
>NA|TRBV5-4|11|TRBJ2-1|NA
CATGTYNEQFF
TGTGCCACCGGGACTTACAATGAGCAGTTCTTC
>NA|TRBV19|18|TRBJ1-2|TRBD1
CASSITGTGGAFTYGYTF
TGTGCCAGTAGTATAACCGGGACAGGGGGCGCGTTTACCTATGGCTACACCTTC
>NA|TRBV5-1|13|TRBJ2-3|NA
CASSLGGADTQYF
TGCGCCAGCAGCTTGGGCGGTGCAGATACGCAGTATTTT
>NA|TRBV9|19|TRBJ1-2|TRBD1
CASSRFGGDRGRANYGYTF
TGTGCCAGCAGTCGGTTCGGTGGTGACAGGGGGAGAGCTAACTATGGCTACACCTTC
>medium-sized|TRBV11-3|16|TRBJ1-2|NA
CASSLEGRSGSYGYTF
TGTGCCAGCAGCTTAGAGGGCCGGTCTGGAAGCTATGGCTACACCTTC
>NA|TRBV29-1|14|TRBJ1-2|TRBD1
CSVGGDRGLSGYTF
TGCAGCGTTGGAGGGGACAGGGGGCTAAGCGGCTACACCTTC
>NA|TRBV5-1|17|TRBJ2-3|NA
CASSYYGTDSSTDTQYF
TGCGCCAGCAGCTACTACGGTACCGACAGTAGCACAGATACGCAGTATTTT
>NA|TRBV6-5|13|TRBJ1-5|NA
CASGGVPNQPQHF
TGTGCCAGCGGGGGGGTTCCCAATCAGCCCCAGCATTTT
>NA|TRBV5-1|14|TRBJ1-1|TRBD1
CASRQDRGGTEAFF
TGCGCCAGCAGGCAAGACAGGGGAGGCACTGAAGCTTTCTTT
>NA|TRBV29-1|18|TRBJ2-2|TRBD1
CSVRLRPGQGVVAGELFF
TGCAGCGTTCGGTTACGGCCGGGACAGGGGGTTGTAGCCGGGGAGCTGTTTTTT
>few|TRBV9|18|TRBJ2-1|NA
CASSVVGATREPWDEQFF
TGTGCCAGCAGCGTAGTGGGGGCGACGCGGGAGCCTTGGGATGAGCAGTTCTTC
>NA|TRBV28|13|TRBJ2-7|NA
CASTTGGKYEQYF
TGTGCCAGCACCACCGGAGGGAAATACGAGCAGTACTTC
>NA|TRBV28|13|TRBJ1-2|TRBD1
CASRDRGRYGYTF
TGTGCCAGCAGGGACAGGGGACGCTATGGCTACACCTTC
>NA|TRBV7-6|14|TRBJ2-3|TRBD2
CASSLARGADTQYF
TGTGCCAGCAGCTTGGCACGGGGGGCAGATACGCAGTATTTT
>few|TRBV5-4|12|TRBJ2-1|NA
CASSSNRWREFF
TGTGCCAGCAGCTCTAATAGATGGCGGGAGTTCTTC
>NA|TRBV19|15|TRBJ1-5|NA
CASSMVRGSNQPQHF
TGTGCCAGTAGTATGGTCCGGGGGAGCAATCAGCCCCAGCATTTT
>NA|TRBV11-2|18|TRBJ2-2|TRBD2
CASSFPSGGPINTGELFF
TGTGCCAGCAGCTTCCCTAGCGGGGGGCCAATAAACACCGGGGAGCTGTTTTTT
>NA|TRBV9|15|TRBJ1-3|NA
CASSAWGGTGNTIYF
TGTGCCAGCAGCGCCTGGGGGGGTACTGGAAACACCATATATTTT
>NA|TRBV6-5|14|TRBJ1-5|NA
CASRTGSGNQPQHF
TGTGCCAGCAGAACAGGGTCCGGCAATCAGCCCCAGCATTTT
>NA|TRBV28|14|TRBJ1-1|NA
CASSLFGVGAEAFF
TGTGCCAGCAGTTTATTTGGCGTAGGAGCTGAAGCTTTCTTT
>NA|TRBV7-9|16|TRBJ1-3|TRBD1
CASRSGQGATGNTIYF
TGTGCCAGCAGGTCGGGACAGGGGGCAACTGGAAACACCATATATTTT